The T cell receptor (beta chain) described here comes from a study of human T cells and chemical hapten exposure. The overall study: Patients, mostly women, had alopecia areata, alopecia totalis or alopecia universalis. General study points: DPC sensitization left the count of TCRs above 1 in 1000 unchanged. Each of the donors had alopecia, so their immune responses may not resemble those of healthy people.

The V end lost 0 bases, the J end lost 5 bases, and 18 bases lay between the germline ends. Germline CDR1 and CDR2: SGHRS and YFSETQ. There are 18 residues in the CDR3. Time point reported: patch test 2, 6 weeks after DPC sensitization. Documented treatment: therapeutic diphenylcyclopropenone sensitization with weekly scalp DPC. Concerning this clonotype: Its cognate antigen is unknown.

TCRdb redid the calling of the RACE reads with MiXCR, one entry per CDR3 protein. The profile shows tens of thousands of distinct CDR3 sequences, more than 9.5% of them singletons. The sequence derives from a man between 40 and 49 years old with alopecia areata. Some clones in this sample may be carry-over from other donors' samples. The chain uses TRBV5-1 and TRBJ2-6, with a possible D match to TRBD1 (6 bases). This sample comprised whole blood, obtained in connection with sensitization to the hapten diphenylcyclopropenone (DPC). The chain's CDR3 is CASSLAPTGTSWANVLTF. The CDR3 bases are TGCGCCAGCAGCTTGGCCCCTACAGGGACCTCCTGGGCCAACGTCCTGACTTTC.